This TCR beta chain emerged from a study of blood T cell repertoires in COVID-19. Study-level background: Samples came from the United States, Italy and Spain, spanning acute and convalescent COVID-19.

Data came from immunoSEQ multiplex PCR; TCRdb stores just in-frame clones and leaves some out. The sample has hundreds of thousands of clones; around 82% are singletons. Germline lookup yields CDR1 SGHRS and CDR2 YFSETQ. The CDR3 spans 15 residues. After removal of 4 bases from V and 7 bases from J, the junction contained 11 bases not matched to a gene. The chain joins TRBV5-1 to TRBJ2-7; 10 bases line up with TRBD2. The clonotype comes from a woman aged 40-49 years with active or convalescent COVID-19. Sequences were obtained from peripheral blood. The CDR3 sequence: CASSPGTSVVGEQYF. Here the CDR3 DNA reads TGCGCCAGCAGCCCCGGGACTAGCGTTGTAGGGGAGCAGTACTTC.